The 9 T cell receptor beta chains given below trace back to one sample, sequenced in a study of response to subunit inactivated influenza vaccine. TCRdb reprocessed the RT-PCR reads via MiXCR and lists one record per CDR3 protein. The repertoire holds 600,000 to 850,000 distinct CDR3 sequences, with approximately 15% as singletons. The input for sequencing was PBMCs from blood, taken approximately 15 days before vaccination. These receptors all come from a man aged 45-65 years who received an inactivated influenza vaccine.

There are a few counts of this clonotype. J is TRBJ1-4 and V is TRBV11-2; 10 bases line up with TRBD1. Unmatched junction bases numbered 6, after V lost 5 bases and J lost 6 bases. The CDR3 sequence is 15 residues long. Germline V gene lookup returns CDR1 SGHAT and CDR2 FQNNGV. CDR3 loop: CASSILTGGYEKLFF. The CDR3 DNA sequence: TGTGCCAGCAGCATTTTGACAGGGGGCTATGAAAAACTGTTTTTT.

The rearrangement joins TRBV14 to TRBJ2-7, with D tentatively TRBD2 (5 bases). V lost 3 bases, J lost 6 bases, and 21 bases lay in between. The CDR3 totals 16 residues. Germline V gene data show CDR1 as SGHDN and CDR2 as FVKESK. This chain's CDR3 is CASSQRHASTVVEQYF. CDR3 in DNA: TGTGCCAGCAGCCAGAGACACGCTAGCACGGTCGTCGAGCAGTACTTC.

In this sample, this clonotype turned up a few times. The chain is built from TRBV28 and TRBJ1-3; D uncertain. The V end lost 3 bases, the J end lost 2 bases, and 11 bases lay between the germline ends. CDR1 and CDR2 from the germline V gene are MDHEN and SYDVKM. The CDR3 totals 15 residues. The CDR3 nucleotides read TGTGCCAGCAGTTTTGAGTCCCCTCCTGGAAACACCATATATTTT. It translates to CASSFESPPGNTIYF. The entire variable domain, with the rest obtained from reference TRBV28 and TRBJ1-3, is as follows: DVKVTQSSRYLVKRTGEKVFLECVQDMDHENMFWYRQDPGLGLRLIYFSYDVKMKEKGDIPEGYSVSREKKERFSLILESASTNQTSMYLCASSFESPPGNTIYFGEGSWLTVV.

This clonotype has only a few counts. The chain recombines TRBV4-1 with TRBJ2-3; D not resolved. From germline, CDR1 is MGHRA and CDR2 YSYEKL. V was shortened by 0 bases and J by 9 bases, with 7 bases between the two germline ends. This CDR3 has 12 amino acids. CDR3 sequence reads: CASSQDSRTQYF. The CDR3 bases are TGCGCCAGCAGCCAAGATTCGAGGACGCAGTATTTT.

The chain combines TRBV19 with TRBJ1-2; 9 bases map to TRBD1. V was clipped by 4 bases and J by 12 bases; unmatched bases: 15. The CDR3 runs to 15 residues. The germline CDR1 and CDR2 sequences are LNHDA and SQIVND (reference sequence). The CDR3 spells CASSNQPGQGSPDTF. Written as DNA, the CDR3 is TGTGCCAGTAGTAATCAGCCGGGACAGGGTTCACCGGACACCTTC.

The rearrangement links TRBV7-2 to TRBJ2-3; TRBD2 agrees at 13 bases. Losses at the gene ends were 6 bases for V and 6 bases for J; bases not matched to a gene: 6. CDR3 length equals 15 residues. The germline V gene has CDR1 SGHTA and CDR2 FQGNSA. The CDR3 spells CASRGTSGVWDTQYF. In DNA form, the CDR3 reads TGTGCCAGCAGAGGGACTAGCGGGGTCTGGGATACGCAGTATTTT.

The table lists this clonotype with a few counts. The V and J genes are TRBV29-1 and TRBJ1-4, with no clear D. Germline V gene lookup returns CDR1 SQVTM and CDR2 ANQGSEA. The CDR3 is 15 amino acids. V lost 1 base and J lost 0, with 9 bases in between. This CDR3 is CSVEGRRTTNEKLFF. The DNA for the CDR3 is TGCAGCGTTGAAGGGCGGAGGACAACTAATGAAAAACTGTTTTTT.

The CDR3 DNA is TGCAGCGTTGAAAAGGGGGCTGGCACCGGGGAGCTGTTTTTT. This gives the protein CSVEKGAGTGELFF. The genes are TRBV29-1 and TRBJ2-2; 7 bases agree with TRBD1. Losses at the gene ends were 2 bases for V and 4 bases for J; bases not matched to a gene: 4. From germline, CDR1 is SQVTM and CDR2 ANQGSEA. The CDR3 totals 14 residues.

This clonotype was detected a few times. The rearrangement links TRBV15 to TRBJ1-4, with D unresolved. Germline-derived CDR1 and CDR2 are LNHNV and YYDKDF (reference sequence). The CDR3 extends over 17 amino acids. Trimming removed 1 base at V and 2 bases at J, with 14 bases between. CDR3 region: CATSRGGRFFTNEKLFF. As DNA, the CDR3 is TGTGCCACCAGCAGAGGAGGCAGGTTTTTTACTAATGAAAAACTGTTTTTT.